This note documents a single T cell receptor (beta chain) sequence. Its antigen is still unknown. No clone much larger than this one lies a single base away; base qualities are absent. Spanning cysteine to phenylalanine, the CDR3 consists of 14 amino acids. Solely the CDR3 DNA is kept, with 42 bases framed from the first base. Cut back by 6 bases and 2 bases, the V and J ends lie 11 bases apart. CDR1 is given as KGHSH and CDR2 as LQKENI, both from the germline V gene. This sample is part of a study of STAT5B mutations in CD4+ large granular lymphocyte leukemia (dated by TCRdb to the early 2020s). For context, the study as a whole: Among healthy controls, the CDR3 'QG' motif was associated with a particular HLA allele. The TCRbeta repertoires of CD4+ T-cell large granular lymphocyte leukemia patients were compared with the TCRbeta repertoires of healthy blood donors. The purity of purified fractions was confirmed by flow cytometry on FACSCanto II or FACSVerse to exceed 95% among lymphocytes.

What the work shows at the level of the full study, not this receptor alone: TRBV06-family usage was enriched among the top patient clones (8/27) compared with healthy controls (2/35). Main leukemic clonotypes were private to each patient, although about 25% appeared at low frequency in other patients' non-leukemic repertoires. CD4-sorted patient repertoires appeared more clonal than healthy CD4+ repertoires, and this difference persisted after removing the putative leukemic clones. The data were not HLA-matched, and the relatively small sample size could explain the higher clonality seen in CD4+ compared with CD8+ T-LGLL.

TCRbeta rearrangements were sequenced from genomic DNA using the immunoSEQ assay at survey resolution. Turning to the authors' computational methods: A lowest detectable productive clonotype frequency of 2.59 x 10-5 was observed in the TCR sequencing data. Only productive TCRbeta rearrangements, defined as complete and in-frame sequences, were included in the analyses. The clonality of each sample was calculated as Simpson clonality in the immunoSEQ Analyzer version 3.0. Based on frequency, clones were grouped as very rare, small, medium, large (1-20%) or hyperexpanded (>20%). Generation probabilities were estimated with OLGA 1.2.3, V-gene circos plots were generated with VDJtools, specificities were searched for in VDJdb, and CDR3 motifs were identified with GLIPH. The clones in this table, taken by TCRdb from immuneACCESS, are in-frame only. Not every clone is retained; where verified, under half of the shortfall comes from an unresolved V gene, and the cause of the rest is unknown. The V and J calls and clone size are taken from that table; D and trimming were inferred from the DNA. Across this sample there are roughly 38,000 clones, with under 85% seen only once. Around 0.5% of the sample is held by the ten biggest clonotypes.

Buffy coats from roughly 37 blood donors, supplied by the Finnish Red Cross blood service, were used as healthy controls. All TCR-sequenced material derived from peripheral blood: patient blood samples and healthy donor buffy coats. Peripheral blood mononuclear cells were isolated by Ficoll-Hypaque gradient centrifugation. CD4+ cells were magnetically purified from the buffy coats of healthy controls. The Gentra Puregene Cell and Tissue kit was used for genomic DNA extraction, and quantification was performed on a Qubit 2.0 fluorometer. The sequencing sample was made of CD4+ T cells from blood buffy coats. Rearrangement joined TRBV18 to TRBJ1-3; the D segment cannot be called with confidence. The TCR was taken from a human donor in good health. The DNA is TGTGCCAGCTCGCTCCCTTCAACTGGAAACACCATATATTTT. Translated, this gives CASSLPSTGNTIYF.